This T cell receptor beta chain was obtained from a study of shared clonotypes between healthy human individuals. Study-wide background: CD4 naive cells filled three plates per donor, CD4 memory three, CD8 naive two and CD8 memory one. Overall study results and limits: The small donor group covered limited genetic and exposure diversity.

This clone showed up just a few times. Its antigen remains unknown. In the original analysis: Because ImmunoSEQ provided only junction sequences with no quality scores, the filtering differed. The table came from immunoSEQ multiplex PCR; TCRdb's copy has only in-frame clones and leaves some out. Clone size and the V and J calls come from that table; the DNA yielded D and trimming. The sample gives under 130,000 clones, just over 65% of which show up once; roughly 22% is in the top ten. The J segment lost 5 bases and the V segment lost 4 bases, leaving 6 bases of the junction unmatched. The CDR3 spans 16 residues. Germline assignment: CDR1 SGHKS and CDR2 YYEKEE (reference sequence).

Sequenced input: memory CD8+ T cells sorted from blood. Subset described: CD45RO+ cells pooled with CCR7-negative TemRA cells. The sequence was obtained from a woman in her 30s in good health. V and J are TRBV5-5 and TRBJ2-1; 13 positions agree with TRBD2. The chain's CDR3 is CASSDPGTSGDNEQFF. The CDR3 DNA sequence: TGTGCCAGCAGCGACCCCGGGACTAGCGGGGACAATGAGCAGTTCTTC.